Below, 20 T cell receptor beta chains from the same sample are listed, as sequenced in a study of T cell responses to AZD1222 COVID-19 vaccine. Here immunoSEQ multiplex PCR was the method, and the copy in TCRdb shows in-frame clones only, minus some. This repertoire shows about 130,000 clones, roughly nine tenths found once; its top ten account for roughly a tenth. Sequencing was performed on peripheral blood, taken 28 days after the second AZD1222 dose. The source is an adult who received the AZD1222 COVID-19 vaccine.

The rearrangement links TRBV6-6 to TRBJ2-7, with D possibly being TRBD1 or TRBD2 (5 bases each). V was shortened by 5 bases and J by 6 bases, with 11 bases between the two germline ends. Germline lookup yields CDR1 MNHNY and CDR2 SVGAGI (reference sequence). This CDR3 comprises 12 residues. In DNA form, the CDR3 reads TGTGCCAGCAGTCCGGGGACCGTCGAGCAGTACTTC. This sequence encodes CASSPGTVEQYF.

This chain joins TRBV7-2 and TRBJ2-1; TRBD2 aligns across 13 bases. CDR1 is SGHTA, CDR2 FQGNSA, per germline. The CDR3 runs 18 residues. With V trimmed by 8 bases and J by 6 bases, 16 bases remained unmatched. The CDR3 sequence: CASRKSLAGGSSFNEQFF. The CDR3 DNA follows: TGTGCCAGCCGAAAATCACTAGCGGGAGGGTCCTCTTTCAATGAGCAGTTCTTC.

The chain links TRBV5-4 to TRBJ2-1; 8 positions agree with TRBD2. Germline CDR1 SGHNT, CDR2 YYREEE (reference sequence). Trimming removed 10 bases from V and 7 bases from J; junction bases left unmatched: 13. The length of the CDR3 is 14 residues. For the CDR3, the DNA is TGTGCCGGGGGGTCTACTAGCGGTAATAATGAGCAGTTCTTC. This gives the protein CAGGSTSGNNEQFF.

A word on this clone: This same CDR3 is encoded by further DNA sequences in the sample. V and J are TRBV5-1 and TRBJ1-2, with a tentative D call TRBD1 (5 bases). V lost 0 bases to trimming and J lost 4 bases, with 10 bases between them. Per germline, CDR1 SGHRS and CDR2 YFSETQ. The CDR3 contains 14 residues. Written as DNA, the CDR3 is TGCGCCAGCAGCTTGGGCCAGGGAGGCTATGGCTACACCTTC. Encoded protein: CASSLGQGGYGYTF.

The gene calls are TRBV5-1 and TRBJ1-3; D is undetermined. Germline V gene data show CDR1 as SGHRS and CDR2 as YFSETQ. Trimming took 0 bases from V and 0 from J, leaving 10 bases between them. The CDR3 consists of 16 residues. The CDR3 loop is CASSLDLLRSGNTIYF. CDR3 nucleotide sequence: TGCGCCAGCAGCTTGGACCTATTACGCTCTGGAAACACCATATATTTT. The full variable domain, its missing parts supplied by reference TRBV5-1 and TRBJ1-3, is KAGVTQTPRYLIKTRGQQVTLSCSPISGHRSVSWYQQTPGQGLQFLFEYFSETQRNKGNFPGRFSGRQFSNSRSEMNVSTLELGDSALYLCASSLDLLRSGNTIYFGEGSWLTVV.

This clone was picked up one time. The rearrangement joins TRBV12-5 to TRBJ2-7; D ambiguous. V was shortened by 6 bases and J by 2 bases, with 8 bases between the two germline ends. The V gene's germline CDR1 is LGHNT and CDR2 FRNRAP. The CDR3 runs 12 residues. CDR3 protein: CASGHSAYEQYF. The CDR3 DNA is TGTGCTAGTGGACACAGCGCCTACGAGCAGTACTTC.

The chain is built from TRBV16 and TRBJ1-2, with D uncertain. V lost 4 bases and J 6 bases, leaving 21 bases between the germline ends. Looked up from germline, CDR1 is KGHSY and CDR2 is FQNENV. This CDR3 region has 16 residues. For the CDR3, the DNA is TGTGCCAGCAGCCCCCCCCCGAGGGAGATGATCCATGGCTACACCTTC. Residues: CASSPPPREMIHGYTF.

V usage is TRBV6-5 and J usage is TRBJ2-3; a possible D gene is TRBD2 (6 bases). The CDR3 covers 14 residues. The ends were cut back, 6 bases at V and 8 bases at J, with 18 bases in the middle. Germline V gene data show CDR1 as MNHEY and CDR2 as SVGAGI. The CDR3 spells CASSPVIAAGTQYF. The CDR3 DNA reads as TGTGCCAGCAGCCCAGTAATAGCGGCAGGTACGCAGTATTTT.

The chain combines TRBV5-1 with TRBJ1-2; no clear D gene. Germline CDR1 SGHRS, CDR2 YFSETQ. V dropped 0 bases and J dropped 7 bases, with 13 bases sitting between them. This CDR3 spans 14 amino acids. Here the CDR3 reads CASSLEREAVGYTF. The CDR3 nucleotides read TGCGCCAGCAGCTTGGAACGGGAAGCTGTTGGCTACACCTTC.

The chain joins TRBV7-2 to TRBJ2-7, with TRBD1 matching over 7 bases. The CDR3 consists of 13 residues. Looked up from germline, CDR1 is SGHTA and CDR2 is FQGNSA. V lost 3 bases, J lost 3 bases, and 2 bases stayed unmatched. The CDR3 reads CASSFNRGYEQYF. DNA of the CDR3: TGTGCCAGCAGCTTTAACAGGGGCTACGAGCAGTACTTC.

The gene calls are TRBV7-8 and TRBJ2-3; no definite D call. This CDR3 region has 12 residues. V was pared by 1 base and J by 5 bases, with 4 bases between. CDR1 and CDR2 (germline): SGHVS, FQNEAQ. CDR3 coding DNA: TGTGCCAGCAGCTTAGTAGGAGATACGCAGTATTTT. Amino acid sequence: CASSLVGDTQYF.

J is TRBJ2-5 and V is TRBV5-8, with TRBD1 as a possible D gene (6 bases). Trimming stripped 2 bases from V and 2 bases from J, with 10 bases between. Germline CDR1 SGHTS, CDR2 YDEGEE. The CDR3 covers 14 residues. CDR3 in amino acids: CASSFRQGQETQYF. The CDR3, as DNA: TGTGCCAGCAGCTTTCGCCAGGGGCAAGAGACCCAGTACTTC.

The rearrangement links TRBV5-5 to TRBJ1-1, with unresolved D. The V gene's germline CDR1 is SGHKS and CDR2 YYEKEE (reference sequence). CDR3 length: 13 amino acids. The V and J ends lost 0 bases and 5 bases respectively, with 8 bases between them. CDR3 amino acids: CASSLEGSTEAFF. DNA for the CDR3: TGTGCCAGCAGCTTGGAGGGCAGTACTGAAGCTTTCTTT.

V gene TRBV7-9 combines with J gene TRBJ1-2, with D unclear. The CDR3 spans 11 residues. The V end lost 5 bases, the J end lost 10 bases, and 11 bases lay between the germline ends. The germline V gene encodes CDR1 SEHNR and CDR2 FQNEAQ (reference sequence). The DNA of the CDR3 is TGTGCCAGCAGCGAAGGATTGGCCTACACCTTC. This encodes CASSEGLAYTF.

The J gene is TRBJ2-5, the V gene TRBV6-5; D may be TRBD2 (6 bases). Germline values: CDR1 MNHEY, CDR2 SVGAGI. This CDR3 is 12 amino acids long. Trimming stripped 10 bases from V and 9 bases from J, with 18 bases between. This CDR3 reads CATLGDSPPQYF. DNA of the CDR3: TGTGCCACCCTCGGGGACTCCCCACCCCAGTACTTC.

J is TRBJ1-1 and V is TRBV18, with D possibly matching TRBD1 (5 bases). In germline, CDR1 is KGHSH, CDR2 LQKENI. This CDR3 is 16 amino acids long. Trimming cost V 1 base and J 1 base, with 13 bases left between them. CDR3 DNA: TGTGCCAGCTCACCACGGGAGGGGAGAGGGAACACTGAAGCTTTCTTT. Protein sequence: CASSPREGRGNTEAFF.

This chain links TRBV4-1 with TRBJ1-1; D is unresolved. This CDR3 comprises 13 residues. From germline, CDR1 is MGHRA and CDR2 YSYEKL. V was clipped by 0 bases and J by 7 bases, with 9 bases between them. The CDR3 DNA reads TGCGCCAGCAGCCAAGATCTAAGGCTTGAAGCTTTCTTT. Protein: CASSQDLRLEAFF.

V and J are TRBV18 and TRBJ1-1; D perhaps matches TRBD1 (5 bases). The CDR3 has 15 residues. Trimming stripped 1 base from V and 5 bases from J, with 14 bases between. In germline, CDR1 is KGHSH, CDR2 LQKENI. The CDR3 DNA reads as TGTGCCAGCTCACCACGGGGCACGGAAATAACTGAAGCTTTCTTT. Amino acid sequence: CASSPRGTEITEAFF.

This clone was seen only once. The V gene is TRBV5-1, the J gene TRBJ2-7, with TRBD2 matching 14 bases. Germline CDR1 and CDR2: SGHRS and YFSETQ. This CDR3 has 17 residues. With V trimmed by 3 bases and J by 0 bases, 5 bases remained unmatched. CDR3 residues: CASSYGTSGSLSYEQYF. The DNA of the CDR3 is TGCGCCAGCAGCTACGGGACTAGCGGGAGCCTCTCCTACGAGCAGTACTTC.

This clone was counted once. The V call is TRBV11-3, the J call TRBJ1-1; no reliable D call. Trimming took off 2 bases at V and 3 bases at J, with 7 bases between the two ends. CDR1 and CDR2 from the germline V gene are SGHNT and YENEEA. The CDR3 consists of 13 residues. The CDR3: CASSLFSYTEAFF. CDR3 DNA sequence: TGTGCCAGCAGCTTATTTAGTTACACTGAAGCTTTCTTT.